The text below deals with one T cell receptor (beta chain). Antigen: not known. There are 15 residues in the CDR3. The germline CDR1 and CDR2 sequences are LGHNT and FRNRAP. V dropped 7 bases and J dropped 0 bases, with 10 bases sitting between them. From the RACE reads, TCRdb called clonotypes with MiXCR, one entry per CDR3 protein. In the table there are tens of thousands of distinct CDR3 sequences, 11% of which are singletons. This sample is part of a study of human T cells and chemical hapten exposure. Study-wide points: TCRs at a frequency above 1 in 1000 stayed unchanged with DPC sensitization. Alopecia in all donors means immunity may differ from healthy individuals.

The time point was: patch test 2, 6 weeks after DPC sensitization. Regarding treatment: therapeutic diphenylcyclopropenone sensitization with weekly scalp DPC. The TCR comes from a man in his forties with alopecia areata. Some clones in this sample may be carry-over from other donors' samples. This sequence joins TRBV12-5 and TRBJ2-6; no definite D call. The starting material was whole blood, obtained in connection with sensitization to the hapten diphenylcyclopropenone (DPC). For the CDR3, the DNA is TGTGCTAGTGCCGCAATGAGCTCTGGGGCCAACGTCCTGACTTTC. This translates into CASAAMSSGANVLTF. Supplemented by reference TRBV12-5 and TRBJ2-6, the full variable domain reads DARVTQTPRHKVTEMGQEVTMRCQPILGHNTVFWYRQTMMQGLELLAYFRNRAPLDDSGMPKDRFSAEMPDATLATLKIQPSEPRDSAVYFCASAAMSSGANVLTFGAGSRLTVL.